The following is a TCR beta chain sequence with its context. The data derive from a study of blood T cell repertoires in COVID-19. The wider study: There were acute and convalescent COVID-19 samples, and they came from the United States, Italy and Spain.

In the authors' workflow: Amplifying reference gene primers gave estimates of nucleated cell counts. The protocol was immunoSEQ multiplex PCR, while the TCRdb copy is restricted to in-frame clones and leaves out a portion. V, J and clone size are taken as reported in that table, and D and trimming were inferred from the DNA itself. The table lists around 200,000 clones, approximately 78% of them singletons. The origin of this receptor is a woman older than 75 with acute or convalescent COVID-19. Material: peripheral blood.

CDR3 loop: CASSLERFYGYTF. The CDR3 DNA is TGTGCCAGCAGCTTGGAGAGATTCTATGGCTACACCTTC. The J gene is TRBJ1-2, the V gene TRBV11-3, with no clear D. V was clipped by 3 bases and J by 4 bases, with 9 bases between them. The CDR3 is 13 residues long. CDR1 and CDR2 from the germline V gene are SGHNT and YENEEA.